These T cell receptor beta chains were read from a single sample in a study of regulatory T cells in long-lasting Graves disease. TCRdb itself ran the multiplex PCR reads through MiXCR, one entry per CDR3 protein. The table records hundreds of thousands of distinct CDR3 sequences, approximately 13% of them present only once. These sequences were also reported in another study, on T cells in Graves' hyperthyroidism and ophthalmopathy.

This specimen consisted of peripheral blood mononuclear cells (PBMCs), obtained at new diagnosis, from a patient treated with antithyroid drugs. The receptor source for this set is a man between 25 and 39 years old with Graves disease. Both conserved end residues are part of each CDR3. Clone size is not always given. Where it is, it says once, few, many or a class for expanded clones.

clone_size cdr3_length v_call cdr3_aa
- 14 TRBV29-1 CSALSGDSGNTIYF
- 14 TRBV10-3 CASGGVSLNTEAFF
- 14 TRBV10-3 CAISDRGPTDTQYF
many 12 TRBV20-1 CSARLAAETQYF
- 19 TRBV13 CASSSGLAGYVSSTDTQYF
many 15 TRBV7-2 CASSPLAGAGNEQFF
- 15 TRBV19 CASNILGSGANVLTF
many 14 TRBV2 CASRPGLAGYEQYF
many 16 TRBV2 CASSDRAKRTNEKLFF
many 17 TRBV20-1 CSARTPSSGRSYNEQFF
few 13 TRBV20-1 CSAPGPGVNEQFF
- 13 TRBV24-1 CATGSTGGYEQYF
- 14 TRBV10-3 CAIKTGSGANALTF
many 16 TRBV7-2 CASSGRLAGGSDTQYF
many 14 TRBV11-2 CASSRASGIGTQYF
many 16 TRBV6-2/TRBV6-3 CASRLIVGSLGETQYF
few 13 TRBV19 CASSPIQTGELFF
many 9 TRBV27 CASRTSGFF
many 15 TRBV7-8 CASSHRDFSANEQFF
few 15 TRBV5-5 CAGKHGGSLGYEQYF
few 15 TRBV10-3 CAISDRSGRTDTQYF
many 13 TRBV20-1 CSASLVYPGEQFF
- 15 TRBV6-4 CASSERMGQADEQFF
few 15 TRBV11-2 CASSLGGRVQNEQFF
many 15 TRBV5-6 CASSVSGTANYGYTF
many 14 TRBV3-1 CASSQGGGQGKAFF
many 15 TRBV10-3 CAISESESRQNTQYF